These 20 T cell receptor beta chains share one sample of origin, sequenced in a study of blood T cell repertoires in COVID-19. The protocol was immunoSEQ multiplex PCR, while the TCRdb copy is restricted to in-frame clones and leaves out a portion. Of roughly 280,000 clones listed, roughly 85% were seen once; the top ten hold about 5%. The specimen sequenced was peripheral blood. Receptors originate from a man aged 60 to 69 who had recovered from COVID-19.

This chain connects TRBV10-3 to TRBJ2-7; 7 positions agree with TRBD1. Trimming at V came to 4 bases and at J to 0 bases, leaving 3 bases not matched to a gene. The germline V gene encodes CDR1 ENHRY and CDR2 SYGVKD. This CDR3 is built from 14 residues. CDR3 nucleotides: TGTGCCATCAGTGGGGGACAGATCTCCTACGAGCAGTACTTC. Amino acid sequence: CAISGGQISYEQYF.

The rearrangement uses TRBV5-1 and TRBJ2-1; 11 bases agree with TRBD2. This CDR3 region has 16 residues. After removal of 0 bases from V and 5 bases from J, the junction contained 4 bases not matched to a gene. The germline CDR1 and CDR2 sequences are SGHRS and YFSETQ. The CDR3 DNA sequence: TGCGCCAGCAGCTTGGAGCTAGCGGGGGGCAACAATGAGCAGTTCTTC. Its protein product is CASSLELAGGNNEQFF.

The genes are TRBV9 and TRBJ2-1, with TRBD2 as a possible D gene (7 bases). CDR3 length: 16 amino acids. Germline V gives CDR1 SGDLS, CDR2 YYNGEE. The V and J ends lost 2 bases and 4 bases respectively, with 16 bases between them. The CDR3 bases are TGTGCCAGCAGCGTTTGGGGGCGGGAGTCGTACAATGAGCAGTTCTTC. Residues: CASSVWGRESYNEQFF.

This chain links TRBV30 with TRBJ2-5; maybe TRBD1 (6 bases). The CDR3 consists of 14 residues. The germline CDR1 and CDR2 sequences are GTSNPN and SVGIG (reference sequence). Trimming shortened V by 2 bases and J by 3 bases, and 13 bases separated the two germline ends. DNA of the CDR3: TGTGCCTGGAGTTTTCAGGGGCGGGAAGAGACCCAGTACTTC. Protein sequence: CAWSFQGREETQYF.

The chain has TRBV4-2 and TRBJ2-4, with D perhaps TRBD2 (6 bases). Germline CDR1 LGHNA, CDR2 YNFKEQ. Trimming cost V 6 bases and J 1 base, with 16 bases left between them. The CDR3 has 16 amino acids. The CDR3 coding sequence is TGTGCCAGCAGGAGCACGGGAGTCGGGGCCAAAAACATTCAGTACTTC. It translates to CASRSTGVGAKNIQYF.

The chain uses TRBV19 and TRBJ2-3; 9 nucleotides align to TRBD2. Germline loops: CDR1 LNHDA, CDR2 SQIVND (reference sequence). The ends lost 4 bases at V and 0 bases at J; junction bases unmatched: 8. The CDR3 extends over 17 amino acids. The CDR3, as DNA: TGTGCCAGTAGTAATGGTGGGACTAGCCTTAGCACAGATACGCAGTATTTT. This sequence encodes CASSNGGTSLSTDTQYF.

The chain carries TRBV19 and TRBJ1-1, with 8 bases lining up with TRBD1. The CDR3 is 12 amino acids. Unmatched junction bases numbered 1, after V lost 6 bases and J lost 4 bases. In germline, CDR1 is LNHDA, CDR2 SQIVND (reference sequence). CDR3 amino acids: CASRQGVTEAFF. As DNA, the CDR3 is TGTGCCAGTAGACAGGGGGTCACTGAAGCTTTCTTT.

The chain is built from TRBV6-5 and TRBJ2-2; 7 bases align to TRBD2. Trimming took 6 bases from V and 7 from J; bases not matched to a gene: 5. Germline V gives CDR1 MNHEY, CDR2 SVGAGI. The CDR3 covers 13 residues. The CDR3 DNA reads as TGTGCCAGCAGAACACGGGAGGTCGGGGAGCTGTTTTTT. It encodes CASRTREVGELFF.

CDR3 protein: CASSLNGGNSPLHF. The CDR3 nucleotides are TGTGCCAGCAGCTTAAATGGAGGTAATTCACCCCTCCACTTT. The chain combines TRBV7-3 with TRBJ1-6, with D uncertain. V was cut by 1 base and J by 6 bases, with 7 bases left in between. Germline-derived CDR1 and CDR2 are SGHTA and FQGTGA. The CDR3 covers 14 residues.

This sequence joins TRBV28 and TRBJ2-1; D is perhaps TRBD2 (5 bases). CDR1 and CDR2 from the germline V gene are MDHEN and SYDVKM. The CDR3 runs 11 residues. V gave up 6 bases and J gave up 10 bases, with 10 bases separating them. For the CDR3, the DNA is TGTGCCAGCAGATCCTTAGCGGAGCAGTTCTTC. Its translation: CASRSLAEQFF.

V and J are TRBV6-6 and TRBJ2-3; the match to TRBD2 covers 8 bases. Germline V gene lookup returns CDR1 MNHNY and CDR2 SVGAGI (reference sequence). The CDR3 covers 14 residues. With 8 bases clipped from V and 1 base from J, the junction kept 5 bases outside the gene matches. CDR3 loop: CASWEAGGTDTQYF. CDR3 bases: TGTGCCAGCTGGGAAGCGGGAGGCACAGATACGCAGTATTTT.

The rearrangement uses TRBV3-1 (or the pseudogene TRBV3-2) and TRBJ1-5, with 7 bases aligning to TRBD1. The CDR3 covers 14 residues. The V segment lost 4 bases and the J segment 4 bases; nucleotides outside the gene matches: 4. Germline V gene lookup returns CDR1 LGHDT and CDR2 YNNKEL (reference sequence). For the CDR3, the DNA is TGTGCCAGCAGCCCCAGGACAGGAAATCAGCCCCAGCATTTT. Translated, it gives CASSPRTGNQPQHF.

The V and J genes are TRBV7-2 and TRBJ2-1; weak D call: TRBD1 (5 bases). CDR1 is SGHTA and CDR2 is FQGNSA in the germline V gene. This CDR3 contains 14 residues. V was trimmed by 7 bases and J by 4 bases, leaving 14 bases between them. The DNA of the CDR3 is TGTGCCAGCACCCCGACTCGACAGTACAATGAGCAGTTCTTC. This sequence encodes CASTPTRQYNEQFF.

In regard to this clone: In the same sample, other DNA sequences code for this CDR3. This rearrangement joins TRBV6-5 to TRBJ1-5, with 7 bases matching TRBD1. Germline loops: CDR1 MNHEY, CDR2 SVGAGI. The V and J ends lost 6 bases and 1 base, in that order; junction bases with no gene match: 3. The CDR3 has 14 amino acids. CDR3 sequence (DNA): TGTGCCAGCAGCCGACAGGGAAGCAATCAGCCCCAGCATTTT. Protein sequence: CASSRQGSNQPQHF.

The chain combines TRBV5-5 with TRBJ2-7; 10 nucleotides align to TRBD2. V lost 5 bases to trimming and J lost 2 bases; unmatched junction nucleotides: 7. The CDR3 sequence is 15 residues long. CDR1 is SGHKS and CDR2 is YYEKEE in the germline V gene (reference sequence). In DNA, the CDR3 is TGTGCCAGCAGGTCAACTAGCGGGGCCCCCTACGAGCAGTACTTC. This codes for CASRSTSGAPYEQYF.

This chain connects TRBV7-8 to TRBJ2-5; D might be TRBD1 (5 bases). This CDR3 is 14 amino acids long. Trimming cost V 3 bases and J 2 bases, with 10 bases left between them. Germline CDR1 SGHVS, CDR2 FQNEAQ. The CDR3 DNA follows: TGTGCCAGCAGCTTGGGGCGCCGACAAGAGACCCAGTACTTC. Translated, it gives CASSLGRRQETQYF.

This chain uses TRBV4-1 with TRBJ2-5, with 9 positions matching TRBD2. Germline-derived CDR1 and CDR2 are MGHRA and YSYEKL. This CDR3 region has 16 residues. V was clipped by 4 bases and J by 2 bases; unmatched bases: 8. The DNA of the CDR3 is TGCGCCAGCAGCCCCAGTCCGGGACTAGCACAAGAGACCCAGTACTTC. This codes for CASSPSPGLAQETQYF.

This clone was seen a single time. The chain combines TRBV19 with TRBJ1-5; D is possibly TRBD1 (6 bases). V was shortened by 1 base and J by 0 bases, with 13 bases between the two germline ends. Germline CDR1 LNHDA, CDR2 SQIVND (reference sequence). The CDR3 extends over 17 amino acids. CDR3 amino acids: CASSIGGQSNSNQPQHF. As DNA, the CDR3 is TGTGCCAGTAGTATAGGTGGACAGAGTAATAGCAATCAGCCCCAGCATTTT.

This chain uses TRBV6-5 with TRBJ2-3; 8 bases are a match to TRBD1. The CDR3 consists of 15 residues. CDR1 and CDR2 from the germline V gene are MNHEY and SVGAGI. The V and J ends lost 5 bases and 5 bases, in that order; junction bases with no gene match: 9. The CDR3 bases are TGTGCCAGCAGTAACACAGGGGGTCGGGGAGATACGCAGTATTTT. Translation gives CASSNTGGRGDTQYF.

The chain carries TRBV5-5 and TRBJ2-4; possibly TRBD1 for D (5 bases). CDR1 is SGHKS, CDR2 YYEKEE, per germline (reference sequence). The CDR3 has 18 residues. The V end was cut by 4 bases, the J end by 0 bases, with 20 bases between. CDR3 protein: CASSPRTFPALAKNIQYF. The CDR3 DNA is TGTGCCAGCAGCCCGAGGACATTTCCGGCCTTAGCCAAAAACATTCAGTACTTC.